Listed below are T cell receptor beta chains from one sample, sequenced in a study of molecular identifiers for immune sequencing clone quantification. TCRdb passed the PCR reads through MiXCR, listing each CDR3 protein once. The repertoire includes tens of thousands of distinct CDR3 sequences, roughly a sixth of them detected once, and roughly 1% sits in the top ten. The sequenced material came from naive CD8+ T cells from blood, with Jurkat cell RNA spiked in. The receptors shown here come from a human donor in good health. Some libraries in this study had Jurkat cell RNA spiked in. The CDR3 runs from the conserved cysteine through the conserved F or W. D genes are given only for firm matches. The size field is filled for only some rows; it gives once, few, many or a size class.

clone_size | d_call | j_call | v_call | cdr3_aa | cdr3_nt
many | TRBD2 | TRBJ2-7 | TRBV4-2 | CASSPGLADYEQYF | TGTGCCAGCAGCCCGGGACTAGCGGACTACGAGCAGTACTTC
many | . | TRBJ1-1 | TRBV20-1 | CSAGGQGIAEAFF | TGCAGTGCTGGTGGGCAGGGGATCGCTGAAGCTTTCTTT
. | TRBD2 | TRBJ2-1 | TRBV7-2 | CASSLRASGRAPYNEQFF | TGTGCCAGCAGCTTAAGAGCTAGCGGGAGGGCCCCCTACAATGAGCAGTTCTTC
. | . | TRBJ2-5 | TRBV7-2 | CASSRSPRGVETQYF | TGTGCCAGCAGCCGGTCTCCGAGAGGGGTGGAGACCCAGTACTTC
many | TRBD2 | TRBJ2-1 | TRBV7-3 | CASSLLAGRYNEQFF | TGTGCCAGCAGCTTATTAGCGGGACGATACAATGAGCAGTTCTTC
many | . | TRBJ2-7 | TRBV27 | CASSLSGNYEQYF | TGTGCCAGCAGTTTATCCGGGAACTACGAGCAGTACTTC
. | . | TRBJ2-1 | TRBV7-8 | CASSEDTTNEQFF | TGTGCCAGCAGCGAAGACACTACCAATGAGCAGTTCTTC
many | TRBD2 | TRBJ2-1 | TRBV20-1 | CSARAIGGDYNEQFF | TGCAGTGCTAGAGCCATCGGGGGGGACTACAATGAGCAGTTCTTC
many | . | TRBJ2-3 | TRBV27 | CASSPLQGPSTDTQYF | TGTGCCAGCAGTCCCCTACAGGGACCCAGCACAGATACGCAGTATTTT
many | TRBD1 | TRBJ1-5 | TRBV19 | CASSIGTGGLQPQHF | TGTGCCAGTAGTATTGGGACAGGGGGGCTTCAGCCCCAGCATTTT
many | TRBD1 | TRBJ2-7 | TRBV29-1 | CSVGETGGGEQYF | TGCAGCGTTGGCGAGACAGGGGGTGGGGAGCAGTACTTC
many | . | TRBJ2-3 | TRBV2 | CASSESRDPTDTQYF | TGTGCCAGCAGTGAAAGCAGGGACCCCACAGATACGCAGTATTTT
many | TRBD2 | TRBJ2-7 | TRBV10-3 | CAISESLAGAGEQYF | TGTGCCATCAGTGAGTCTCTAGCGGGAGCTGGGGAGCAGTACTTC
many | . | TRBJ2-7 | TRBV10-3 | CAISDGYEQYF | TGTGCCATCAGTGACGGCTACGAGCAGTACTTC
. | . | TRBJ2-7 | TRBV27 | CASSSAQEQYF | TGTGCCAGCAGCTCCGCCCAAGAGCAGTACTTC
few | . | TRBJ2-1 | TRBV12-3/TRBV12-4 | CASSPGTFYNEQFF | TGTGCCAGCAGTCCGGGGACTTTCTACAATGAGCAGTTCTTC
many | TRBD1 | TRBJ1-1 | TRBV19 | CASSEPNRGRLNTEAFF | TGTGCCAGTAGCGAACCTAACAGGGGGCGCCTAAACACTGAAGCTTTCTTT
many | . | TRBJ2-2 | TRBV6-4 | CASSETANTGELFF | TGTGCCAGCAGTGAGACAGCTAACACCGGGGAGCTGTTTTTT
many | TRBD1 | TRBJ2-2 | TRBV20-1 | CSASGQGENTGELFF | TGCAGTGCTAGTGGGCAGGGGGAGAACACCGGGGAGCTGTTTTTT
many | . | TRBJ1-1 | TRBV28 | CASSLSERGGYEAFF | TGTGCCAGCAGTTTATCGGAAAGGGGCGGGTATGAAGCTTTCTTT
many | TRBD1 | TRBJ2-2 | TRBV7-9 | CASFSGTGFRAGELFF | TGTGCCAGCTTCTCCGGGACAGGGTTTAGGGCCGGGGAGCTGTTTTTT
many | . | TRBJ2-3 | TRBV10-2 | CASSELWGDTQYF | TGCGCCAGCAGTGAGCTGTGGGGCGATACGCAGTATTTT
. | TRBD2 | TRBJ2-3 | TRBV12-3/TRBV12-4 | CASGSGSTSTDTQYF | TGTGCCAGCGGTAGCGGGAGTACTAGCACAGATACGCAGTATTTT
. | TRBD2 | TRBJ2-7 | TRBV7-9 | CASSFSGRADEQYF | TGTGCCAGCAGCTTTAGCGGGAGGGCGGACGAGCAGTACTTC
many | . | TRBJ1-5 | TRBV12-3/TRBV12-4 | CASSFLGVGQPQHF | TGTGCCAGCAGTTTTTTAGGGGTAGGACAGCCCCAGCATTTT
many | . | TRBJ1-2 | TRBV5-5 | CASSDIPGVGYGYTF | TGTGCCAGCAGCGACATCCCAGGGGTTGGCTATGGCTACACCTTC
many | . | TRBJ2-3 | TRBV10-2 | CASSGEPTGTDTQYF | TGCGCCAGCAGTGGCGAACCTACTGGAACAGATACGCAGTATTTT
many | TRBD1 | TRBJ1-5 | TRBV20-1 | CSARVPAFGTENQPQHF | TGCAGTGCTAGAGTCCCGGCTTTTGGGACAGAGAATCAGCCCCAGCATTTT